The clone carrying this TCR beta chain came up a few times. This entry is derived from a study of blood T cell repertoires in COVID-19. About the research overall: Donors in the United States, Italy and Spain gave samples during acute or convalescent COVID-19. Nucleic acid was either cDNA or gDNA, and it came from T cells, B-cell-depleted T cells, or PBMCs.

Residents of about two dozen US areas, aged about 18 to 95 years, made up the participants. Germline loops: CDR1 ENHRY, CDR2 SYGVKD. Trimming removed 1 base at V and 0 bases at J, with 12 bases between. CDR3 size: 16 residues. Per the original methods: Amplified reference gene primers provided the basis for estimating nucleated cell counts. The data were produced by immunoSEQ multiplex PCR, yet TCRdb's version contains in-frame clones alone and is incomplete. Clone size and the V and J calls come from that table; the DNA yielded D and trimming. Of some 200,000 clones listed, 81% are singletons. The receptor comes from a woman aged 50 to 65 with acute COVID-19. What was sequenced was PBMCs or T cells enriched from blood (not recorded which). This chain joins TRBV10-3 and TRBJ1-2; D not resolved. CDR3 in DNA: TGTGCCATCAGTGAGTTTTCTACAGTTACTAACTATGGCTACACCTTC. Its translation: CAISEFSTVTNYGYTF.